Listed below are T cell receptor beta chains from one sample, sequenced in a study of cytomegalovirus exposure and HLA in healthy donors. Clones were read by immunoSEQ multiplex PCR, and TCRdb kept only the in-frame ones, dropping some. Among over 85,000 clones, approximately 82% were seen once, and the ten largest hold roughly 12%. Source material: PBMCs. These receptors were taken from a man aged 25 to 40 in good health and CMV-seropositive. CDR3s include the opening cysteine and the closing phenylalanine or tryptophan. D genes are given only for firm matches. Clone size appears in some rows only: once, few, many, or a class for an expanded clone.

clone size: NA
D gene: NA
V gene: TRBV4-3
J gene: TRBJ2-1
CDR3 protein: CASSQDWGGRRGYNEQFF
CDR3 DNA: TGCGCCAGCAGCCAAGATTGGGGGGGCAGGCGGGGGTACAATGAGCAGTTCTTC

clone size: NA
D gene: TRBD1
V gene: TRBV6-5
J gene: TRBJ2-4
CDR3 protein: CASSYVPWTGAPQYF
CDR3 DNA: TGTGCCAGCAGTTACGTACCCTGGACAGGGGCCCCTCAGTACTTC

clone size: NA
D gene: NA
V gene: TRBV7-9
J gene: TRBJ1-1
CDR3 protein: CASSLGPLTEAFF
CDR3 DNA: TGTGCCAGCAGCTTAGGGCCCCTCACTGAAGCTTTCTTT

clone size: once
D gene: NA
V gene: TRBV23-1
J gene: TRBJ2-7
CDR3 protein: CASSQDSVTYEQYF
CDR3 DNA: TGCGCCAGCAGTCAAGACAGTGTCACCTACGAGCAGTACTTC

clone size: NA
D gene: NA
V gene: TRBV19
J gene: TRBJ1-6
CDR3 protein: CASSYGGAGGRSPLHF
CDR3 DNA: TGTGCCAGTAGTTACGGGGGCGCGGGGGGAAGATCACCCCTCCACTTT

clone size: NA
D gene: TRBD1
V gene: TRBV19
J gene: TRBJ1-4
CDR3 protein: CASSPRTGGRNEKLFF
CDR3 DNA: TGTGCCAGTAGTCCACGGACAGGGGGCCGGAATGAAAAACTGTTTTTT

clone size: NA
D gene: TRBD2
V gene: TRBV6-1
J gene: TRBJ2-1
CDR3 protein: CASSEGAGGSYNEQFF
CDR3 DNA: TGTGCCAGCAGTGAAGGGGCGGGGGGGTCGTACAATGAGCAGTTCTTC

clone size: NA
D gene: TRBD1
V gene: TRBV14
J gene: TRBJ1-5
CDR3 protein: CASSPGTGNQPQHF
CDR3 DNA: TGTGCCAGCAGCCCGGGGACAGGGAATCAGCCCCAGCATTTT

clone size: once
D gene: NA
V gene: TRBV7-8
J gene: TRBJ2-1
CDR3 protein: CASSFGGKYNEQFF
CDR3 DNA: TGTGCCAGCAGCTTCGGGGGAAAATACAATGAGCAGTTCTTC

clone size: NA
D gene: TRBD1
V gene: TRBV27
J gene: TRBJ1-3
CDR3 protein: CASSGQGFSPLSGNTIYF
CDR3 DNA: TGTGCCAGCAGCGGACAGGGATTTTCCCCTCTCTCTGGAAACACCATATATTTT

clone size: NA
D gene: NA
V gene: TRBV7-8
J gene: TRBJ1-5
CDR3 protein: CASSLMGRQPQHF
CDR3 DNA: TGTGCCAGCAGCTTAATGGGGCGTCAGCCCCAGCATTTT

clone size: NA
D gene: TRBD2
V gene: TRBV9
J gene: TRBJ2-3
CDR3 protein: CASSASGGSTDTQYF
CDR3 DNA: TGTGCCAGCAGCGCAAGCGGGGGCAGCACAGATACGCAGTATTTT

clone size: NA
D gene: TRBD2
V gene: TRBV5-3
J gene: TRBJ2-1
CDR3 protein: CARPRGLAAYNEQFF
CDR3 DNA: TGTGCCAGACCACGCGGACTAGCGGCCTACAATGAGCAGTTCTTC

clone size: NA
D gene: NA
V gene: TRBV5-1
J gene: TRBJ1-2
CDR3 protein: CASSLAGVLNYGYTF
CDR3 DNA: TGCGCCAGCAGCTTGGCGGGGGTCCTAAACTATGGCTACACCTTC

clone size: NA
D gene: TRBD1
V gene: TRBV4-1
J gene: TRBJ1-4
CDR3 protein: CASSPRGQATNEKLFF
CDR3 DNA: TGCGCCAGCAGCCCCCGGGGACAGGCAACTAATGAAAAACTGTTTTTT

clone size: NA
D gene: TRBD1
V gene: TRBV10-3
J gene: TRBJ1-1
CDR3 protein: CAIRLQGAPEAFF
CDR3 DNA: TGTGCCATCAGGTTACAGGGGGCGCCTGAAGCTTTCTTT

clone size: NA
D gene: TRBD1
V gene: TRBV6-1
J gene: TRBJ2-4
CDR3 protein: CASSEVGQGKNIQYF
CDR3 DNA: TGTGCCAGCAGTGAGGTGGGACAGGGGAAAAACATTCAGTACTTC

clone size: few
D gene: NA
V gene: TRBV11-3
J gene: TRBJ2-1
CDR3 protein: CASSLVALPPYNEQFF
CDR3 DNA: TGTGCCAGCAGCTTAGTAGCCCTACCCCCCTACAATGAGCAGTTCTTC

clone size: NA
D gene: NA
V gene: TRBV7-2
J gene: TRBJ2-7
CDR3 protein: CASSRGTPGQNYEQYF
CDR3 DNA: TGTGCCAGCAGCAGAGGAACTCCGGGACAAAACTACGAGCAGTACTTC

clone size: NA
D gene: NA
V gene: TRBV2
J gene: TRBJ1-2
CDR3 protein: CASSEQGNGYGYTF
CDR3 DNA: TGTGCCAGCAGTGAGCAGGGGAATGGCTATGGCTACACCTTC

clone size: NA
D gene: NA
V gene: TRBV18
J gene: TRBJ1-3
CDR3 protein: CASSPAGWPGNTIYF
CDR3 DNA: TGTGCCAGCTCACCGGCAGGGTGGCCTGGAAACACCATATATTTT

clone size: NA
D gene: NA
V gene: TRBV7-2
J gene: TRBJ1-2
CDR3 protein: CASSPQGRPLNYGYTF
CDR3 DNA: TGTGCCAGCAGCCCACAGGGTCGGCCTCTTAACTATGGCTACACCTTC

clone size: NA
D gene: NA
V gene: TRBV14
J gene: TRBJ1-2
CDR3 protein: CASSQGRIYYGYTF
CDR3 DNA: TGTGCCAGCAGCCAAGGCAGGATCTACTATGGCTACACCTTC

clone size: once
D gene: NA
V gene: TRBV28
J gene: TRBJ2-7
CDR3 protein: CASRPDRLYEQYF
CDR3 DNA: TGTGCCAGCAGGCCGGACAGACTTTACGAGCAGTACTTC

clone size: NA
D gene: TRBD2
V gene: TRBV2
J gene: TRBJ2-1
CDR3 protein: CASSTSGSSYNEQFF
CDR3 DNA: TGTGCCAGCAGCACTAGCGGGAGCTCCTACAATGAGCAGTTCTTC

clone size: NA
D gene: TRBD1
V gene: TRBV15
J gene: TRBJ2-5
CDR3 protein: CATSSSPGQGLETQYF
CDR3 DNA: TGTGCCACCAGCAGCTCCCCGGGACAGGGGTTAGAGACCCAGTACTTC

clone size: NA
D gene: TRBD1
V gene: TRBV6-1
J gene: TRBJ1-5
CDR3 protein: CASSDRQGRGNQPQHF
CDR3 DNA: TGTGCCAGCAGTGACCGACAGGGAAGGGGCAATCAGCCCCAGCATTTT

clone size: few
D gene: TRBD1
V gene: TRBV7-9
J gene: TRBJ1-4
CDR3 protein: CASSSATGKVETNEKLFF
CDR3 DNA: TGTGCCAGCAGCTCTGCGACAGGGAAGGTTGAAACTAATGAAAAACTGTTTTTT

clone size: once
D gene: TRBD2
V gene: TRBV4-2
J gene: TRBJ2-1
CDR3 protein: CASSQDRLAGFNEQFF
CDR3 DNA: TGTGCCAGCAGCCAAGATAGACTAGCGGGGTTTAATGAGCAGTTCTTC

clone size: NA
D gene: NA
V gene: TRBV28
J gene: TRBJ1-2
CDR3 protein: CASSNTENYGYTF
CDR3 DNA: TGTGCCAGCAGTAATACAGAGAACTATGGCTACACCTTC

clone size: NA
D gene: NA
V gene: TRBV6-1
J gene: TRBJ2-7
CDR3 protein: CASSPLGQGSYEQYF
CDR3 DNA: TGTGCCAGCAGTCCTCTGGGGCAGGGATCCTACGAGCAGTACTTC

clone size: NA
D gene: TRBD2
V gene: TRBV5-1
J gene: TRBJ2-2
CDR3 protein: CASSLLLAQTNTGELFF
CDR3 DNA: TGCGCCAGCAGCTTATTACTAGCGCAAACGAACACCGGGGAGCTGTTTTTT

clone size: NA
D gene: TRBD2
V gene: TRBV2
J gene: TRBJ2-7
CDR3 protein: CASSSTSGVSSYEQYF
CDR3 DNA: TGTGCCAGCAGTTCGACTAGCGGGGTGAGCTCCTACGAGCAGTACTTC